This T cell receptor beta chain was sequenced in a study of beta chain features in type 1 diabetes. Study information: Healthy donors and patients had similar age, gender and cell yields. General observations from the study: Moderately but significantly shorter TCRB CDR3s were found in Type 1 diabetes patients in all four CD4+ subsets. VDJ junctions sequenced from type 1 diabetes patients showed fewer insertions and more deletions.

Note on this clone: Antigen: not known.

As every portion of the isolated RNA was reverse transcribed, the sequencing read expressed TCRB transcripts. The table came from immunoSEQ multiplex PCR; TCRdb's copy has only in-frame clones and leaves some out. The sample carries about 330,000 clones, more than 9.5% recorded once. The CDR3 runs to 12 residues. V lost 5 bases, J lost 7 bases, and 4 bases stayed unmatched. The germline V gene encodes CDR1 MNHEY and CDR2 SVGAGI. V gene TRBV6-5 combines with J gene TRBJ1-2; 7 bases are shared with TRBD1. The TCR was taken from a woman aged 30 to 39 in good health. The sequenced sample consisted of naive CD4+ T cells from blood. CDR3 region: CASSQGVAGYTF. The DNA of the CDR3 is TGTGCCAGCAGTCAGGGGGTTGCTGGCTACACCTTC.